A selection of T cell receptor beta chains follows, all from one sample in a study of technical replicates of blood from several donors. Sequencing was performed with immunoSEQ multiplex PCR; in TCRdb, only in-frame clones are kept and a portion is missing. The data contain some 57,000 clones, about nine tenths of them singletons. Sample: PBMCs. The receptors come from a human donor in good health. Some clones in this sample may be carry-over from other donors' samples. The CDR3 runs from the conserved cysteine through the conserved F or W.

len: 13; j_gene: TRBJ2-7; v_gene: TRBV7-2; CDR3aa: CASSKDFTYEQYF
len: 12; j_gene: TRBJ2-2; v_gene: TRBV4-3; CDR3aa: CASSHTSGELFF
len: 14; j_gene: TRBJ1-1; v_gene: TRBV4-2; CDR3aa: CASSQGVVNTEAFF
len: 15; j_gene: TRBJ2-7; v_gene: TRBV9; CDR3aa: CASSVSSGGFDEQYF
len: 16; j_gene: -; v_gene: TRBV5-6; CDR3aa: CASSVGPRPNGGEQYF
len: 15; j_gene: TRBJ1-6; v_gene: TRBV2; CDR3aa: CASSASVAQGSPLHF
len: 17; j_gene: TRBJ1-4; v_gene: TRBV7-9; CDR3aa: CASSLRLQLDFDEKLFF
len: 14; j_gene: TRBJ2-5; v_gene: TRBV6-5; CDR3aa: CASSYSDSRETQYF
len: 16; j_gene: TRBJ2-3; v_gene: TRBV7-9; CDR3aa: CASSLVGLAVTDTQYF
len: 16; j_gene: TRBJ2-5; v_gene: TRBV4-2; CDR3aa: CASSQDAGDFQETQYF
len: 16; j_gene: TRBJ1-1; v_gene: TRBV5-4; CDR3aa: CASSLAGWGQNTEAFF
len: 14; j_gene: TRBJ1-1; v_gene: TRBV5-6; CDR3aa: CASSLRQVNTEAFF
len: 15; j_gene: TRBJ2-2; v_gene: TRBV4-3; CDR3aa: CASSQETGVGRELFF
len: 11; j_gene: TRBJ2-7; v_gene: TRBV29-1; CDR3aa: CSVGGGLVQYF
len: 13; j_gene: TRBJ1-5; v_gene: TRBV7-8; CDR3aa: CASSFRGDQPQHF
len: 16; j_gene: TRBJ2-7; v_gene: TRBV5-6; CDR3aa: CASSLDWTSGRYEQYF
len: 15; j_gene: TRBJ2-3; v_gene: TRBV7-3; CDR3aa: CASSLTSGRADTQYF
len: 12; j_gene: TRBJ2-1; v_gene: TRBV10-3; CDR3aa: CAISVRSDEQFF
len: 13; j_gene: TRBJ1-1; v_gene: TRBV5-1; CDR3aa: CASSLEGSTEAFF
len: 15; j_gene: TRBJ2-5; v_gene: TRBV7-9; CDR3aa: CASSLVAGGPETQYF
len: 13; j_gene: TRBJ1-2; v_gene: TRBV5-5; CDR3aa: CASSRRGNYGYTF
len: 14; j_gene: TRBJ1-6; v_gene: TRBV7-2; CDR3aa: CASSLLGQASPLHF
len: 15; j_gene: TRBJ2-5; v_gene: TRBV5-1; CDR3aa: CASTRGLAGAETQYF
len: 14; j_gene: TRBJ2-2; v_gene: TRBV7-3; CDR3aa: CASSSGTNPGELFF
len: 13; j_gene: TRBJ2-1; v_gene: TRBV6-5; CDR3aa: CASSYGTTPMLVF
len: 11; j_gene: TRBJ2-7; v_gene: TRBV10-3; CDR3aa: CAISDTYEQYF
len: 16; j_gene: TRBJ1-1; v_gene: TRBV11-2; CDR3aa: CASSLRFGTVNTEAFF
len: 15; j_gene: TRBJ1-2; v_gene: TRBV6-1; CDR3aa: CASSVQGILNYGYTF
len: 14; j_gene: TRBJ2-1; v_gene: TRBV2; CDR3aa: CASKEQGDGNEQFF
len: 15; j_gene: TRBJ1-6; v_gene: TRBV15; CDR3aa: CATSRDPGGNSPLHF
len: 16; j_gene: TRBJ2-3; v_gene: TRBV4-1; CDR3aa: CASSRPPAGSTDTQYF
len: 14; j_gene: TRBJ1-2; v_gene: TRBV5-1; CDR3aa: CASSLELFNYGYTF
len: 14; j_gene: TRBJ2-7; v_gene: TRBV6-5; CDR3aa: CASSSRDRLGEQYF
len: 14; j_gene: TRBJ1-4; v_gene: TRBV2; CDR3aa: CASRGTGFNEKLFF
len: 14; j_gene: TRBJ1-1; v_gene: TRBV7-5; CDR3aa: CVRSPGQGRTEAFF